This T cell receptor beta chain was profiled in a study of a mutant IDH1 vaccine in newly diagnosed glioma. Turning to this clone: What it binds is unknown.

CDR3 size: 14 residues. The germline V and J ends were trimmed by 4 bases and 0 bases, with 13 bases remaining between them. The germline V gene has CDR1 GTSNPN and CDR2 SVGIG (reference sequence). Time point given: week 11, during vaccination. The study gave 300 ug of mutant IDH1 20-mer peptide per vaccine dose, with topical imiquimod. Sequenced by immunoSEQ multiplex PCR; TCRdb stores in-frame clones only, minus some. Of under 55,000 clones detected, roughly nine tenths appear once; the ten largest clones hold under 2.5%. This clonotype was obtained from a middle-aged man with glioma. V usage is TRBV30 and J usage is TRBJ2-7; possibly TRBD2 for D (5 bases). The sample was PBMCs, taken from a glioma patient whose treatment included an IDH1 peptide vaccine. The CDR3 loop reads CAWTSQGSSYEQYF. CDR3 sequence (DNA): TGTGCCTGGACTTCTCAAGGGAGCTCCTACGAGCAGTACTTC.